This T cell receptor (beta chain) was recovered during a study of blood T cell repertoires in COVID-19. The germline gives CDR1 SGHKS, CDR2 YYEKEE (reference sequence). CDR3 size: 18 residues. Trimming removed 0 bases from V and 1 base from J; junction bases left unmatched: 9. Which cohort a participant joined came from the clinical history participants gave. In the original analysis: Amplified reference gene primers provided the basis for estimating nucleated cell counts. Measured with immunoSEQ multiplex PCR; TCRdb has only the in-frame clones, and not every one. That table is the source of V, J and clone size, and D and trimming were worked out from the DNA. This sample has about 130,000 clones, with approximately 86% found just once. This clone was detected once.

This rearrangement joins TRBV5-5 to TRBJ2-1; TRBD2 agrees at 8 bases. The sequence was collected from a woman between 45 and 60 years old who had recovered from COVID-19. The sequenced sample was PBMCs or T cells enriched from blood (not recorded which). The CDR3 DNA follows: TGTGCCAGCAGCTTGGAGAGCGGGGGACTAGGGTCCTACAATGAGCAGTTCTTC. Translated: CASSLESGGLGSYNEQFF.